This T cell receptor beta chain was recorded in a study of blood T cell repertoires in COVID-19. Per the study methods: Nucleated cell number was recorded as an estimate derived from reference gene primer amplification. Here immunoSEQ multiplex PCR was the method, and the copy in TCRdb shows in-frame clones only, minus some. The DNA gave D and trimming, while V, J and clone size come from that table. Among more than 250,000 clones listed, roughly 87% were seen once. The V gene's germline CDR1 is SNHLY and CDR2 FYNNEI. V shed 11 bases and J shed 4 bases, with 8 bases lying between them. The CDR3 consists of 10 residues.

The gene calls are TRBV2 and TRBJ1-1; D may be TRBD1 (5 bases). The source of this sequence is a man in his forties or fifties with active or convalescent COVID-19. Sequencing input: peripheral blood. The CDR3: CARGGTEAFF. CDR3 bases: TGTGCCCGGGGGGGCACTGAAGCTTTCTTT.